The 6 T cell receptor beta chains below were found in one sample sequenced in a study of blood T cell repertoires in COVID-19. Assay used: immunoSEQ multiplex PCR; TCRdb lists only in-frame clones, some missing. The sample lists 130,000 or so clones; about 80% were seen once. What was sequenced was peripheral blood. The receptor source for this set is a human donor in a cohort sampled during active COVID-19.

The chain uses TRBV5-1 and TRBJ1-2, with 8 bases that match TRBD1. V was pared by 4 bases and J by 4 bases, with 9 bases of the junction left unmatched. The CDR3 is 15 amino acids. Germline lookup yields CDR1 SGHRS and CDR2 YFSETQ. CDR3 bases: TGCGCCAGCAGCATAGGACAGGGTGGGACCTATGGCTACACCTTC. It is translated as CASSIGQGGTYGYTF.

The V call is TRBV28, the J call TRBJ2-3; a weak D match, TRBD2 (6 bases). The germline gives CDR1 MDHEN, CDR2 SYDVKM. This CDR3 contains 15 residues. The ends were cut back, 5 bases at V and 4 bases at J, with 16 bases in the middle. The CDR3 loop is CASSLVEGSADTQYF. The CDR3 DNA reads as TGTGCCAGCAGTCTAGTGGAGGGGAGCGCAGATACGCAGTATTTT.

The rearrangement uses TRBV28 and TRBJ1-5, with TRBD1 as a possible D gene (5 bases). Trimming shortened V by 8 bases and J by 6 bases, and 14 bases separated the two germline ends. This CDR3 contains 13 residues. CDR1 and CDR2 (germline): MDHEN, SYDVKM. The CDR3, as DNA: TGTGCCAGCCTGGGGCAGTGGAGTCAGCCCCAGCATTTT. This codes for CASLGQWSQPQHF.

The rearrangement joins TRBV5-1 to TRBJ1-1; 7 positions match TRBD1. The CDR3 runs 16 residues. The J segment lost 7 bases and the V segment lost 0 bases, leaving 12 bases of the junction unmatched. Germline V gene sequence: CDR1 SGHRS, CDR2 YFSETQ. The DNA of the CDR3 is TGCGCCAGCAGCTTGGATACGGACAGGAGTTTCAGTGAAGCTTTCTTT. Encoded protein: CASSLDTDRSFSEAFF.

The J gene is TRBJ1-4, the V gene TRBV28, with TRBD1 as a possible D gene (6 bases). Germline CDR1 and CDR2: MDHEN and SYDVKM. V was trimmed by 6 bases and J by 0 bases, leaving 23 bases between them. The CDR3 consists of 19 residues. DNA for the CDR3: TGTGCCAGCAGGGGACGACAGGAAAGACTTCTTGCAACTAATGAAAAACTGTTTTTT. Its translation is CASRGRQERLLATNEKLFF.

The rearrangement joins TRBV27 to TRBJ2-7, with no clear D. V lost 0 bases and J 0 bases, leaving 6 bases between the germline ends. CDR1 and CDR2 from the germline V gene are MNHEY and SMNVEV (reference sequence). CDR3 length equals 14 residues. In DNA form, the CDR3 reads TGTGCCAGCAGTTTATCCGTGAGCTCCTACGAGCAGTACTTC. It translates to CASSLSVSSYEQYF.